These 3 T cell receptor beta chains were sequenced from one sample in a study of CD8+ T cells in alopecia areata. cDNA prepared by RNA extraction and subsequent reverse transcription served as the template for sequencing. Sequencing was performed with immunoSEQ multiplex PCR; in TCRdb, only in-frame clones are kept and a portion is missing. Here the sample spans about 82,000 clones, roughly half being singletons. The sample taken for sequencing was NKG2D-high CD8+ T cells sorted from blood. These receptors came from a human donor with alopecia areata.

Notes on this clone: The sample carries other DNA sequences with the same CDR3. The chain recombines TRBV7-2 with TRBJ2-3; D gene unclear. Trimming removed 1 base at V and 3 bases at J, with 5 bases between. The CDR3 has 13 residues. Germline CDR1 reads SGHTA; CDR2 reads FQGNSA. The CDR3 DNA sequence: TGTGCCAGCAGCTTAGGGGGTACAGATACGCAGTATTTT. Its translation is CASSLGGTDTQYF.

This clone was detected only a few times. The genes are TRBV23-1 and TRBJ2-1; no clear D gene. TRBV23-1 is assigned to the ORF class and has an uncertain function. CDR3 length equals 16 residues. V lost 0 bases and J lost 0, with 9 bases in between. The CDR3 region has the DNA TGCGCCAGCAGTCAATCTTCCCGGAGCTCCTACAATGAGCAGTTCTTC. It is translated as CASSQSSRSSYNEQFF.

This clone turned up a few times. V is TRBV29-1 and J is TRBJ1-2; TRBD1 matches 7 bases. The germline V gene has CDR1 SQVTM and CDR2 ANQGSEA. V gave up 2 bases and J gave up 4 bases; unmatched junction bases: 4. The CDR3 length is 13 residues. The chain's CDR3 is CSVEKGTVYGYTF. The CDR3 DNA follows: TGCAGCGTTGAAAAAGGGACAGTCTATGGCTACACCTTC.